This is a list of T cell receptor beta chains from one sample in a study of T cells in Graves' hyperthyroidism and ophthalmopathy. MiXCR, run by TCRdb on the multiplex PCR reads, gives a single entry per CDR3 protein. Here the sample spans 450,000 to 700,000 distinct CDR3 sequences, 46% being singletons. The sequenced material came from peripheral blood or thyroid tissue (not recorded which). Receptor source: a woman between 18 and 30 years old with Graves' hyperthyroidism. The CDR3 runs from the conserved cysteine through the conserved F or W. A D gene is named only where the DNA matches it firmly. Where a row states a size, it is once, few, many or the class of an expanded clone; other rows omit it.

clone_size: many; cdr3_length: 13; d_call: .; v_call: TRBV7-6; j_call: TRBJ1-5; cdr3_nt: TGTGCCAGCAGCTTAGTGCGAGATCAGCCCCAGCATTTT; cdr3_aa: CASSLVRDQPQHF
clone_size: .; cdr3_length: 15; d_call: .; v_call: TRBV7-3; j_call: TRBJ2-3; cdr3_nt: TGTGCCAGCAGCTTAAGGGGGAGTCTGAGGGATACGCAGTATTTT; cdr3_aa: CASSLRGSLRDTQYF
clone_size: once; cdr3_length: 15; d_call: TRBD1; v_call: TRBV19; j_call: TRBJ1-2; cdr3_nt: TGTGCCAGTAGTATAGCAACAGGGGGTTTCGATGGCTACACCTTC; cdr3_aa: CASSIATGGFDGYTF
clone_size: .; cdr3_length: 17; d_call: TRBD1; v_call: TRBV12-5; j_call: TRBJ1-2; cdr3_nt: TGTGCTAGTGGTTTGGTAGTGGGGCGACAGGGCAACTATGGCTACACCTTC; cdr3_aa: CASGLVVGRQGNYGYTF
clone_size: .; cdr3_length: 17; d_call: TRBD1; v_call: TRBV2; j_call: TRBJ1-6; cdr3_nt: TGTGCCAGCAGTATAACAGGGGAGAGCTCCTATAATTCACCCCTCCACTTT; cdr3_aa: CASSITGESSYNSPLHF
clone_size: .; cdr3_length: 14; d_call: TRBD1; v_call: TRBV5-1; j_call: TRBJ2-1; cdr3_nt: TGCGCCAGTATGGGGACAGGGACCTACAATGAGCAGTTCTTC; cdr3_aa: CASMGTGTYNEQFF
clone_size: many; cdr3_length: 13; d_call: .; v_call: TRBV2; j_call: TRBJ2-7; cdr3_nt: TGTGCCAGCATGGTAGGGCCCAACCCCGAGCAGTACTTC; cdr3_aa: CASMVGPNPEQYF
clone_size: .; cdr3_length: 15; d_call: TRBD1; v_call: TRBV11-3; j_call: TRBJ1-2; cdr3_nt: TGTGCCAGCAGCTTTGATCCCGGGACAGGGACCGGCTACACCTTC; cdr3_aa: CASSFDPGTGTGYTF
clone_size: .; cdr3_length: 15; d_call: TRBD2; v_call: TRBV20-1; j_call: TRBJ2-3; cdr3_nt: TGCAGTGCTAGAGGGGCGGGACTAGTCACAGATACGCAGTATTTT; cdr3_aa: CSARGAGLVTDTQYF
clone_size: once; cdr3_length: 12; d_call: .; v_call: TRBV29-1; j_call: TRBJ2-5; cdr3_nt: TGCAGCGTTGAAAAAGCGGGAGAGACCCAGTACTTC; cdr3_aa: CSVEKAGETQYF
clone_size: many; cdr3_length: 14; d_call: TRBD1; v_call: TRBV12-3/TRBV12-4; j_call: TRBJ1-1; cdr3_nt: TGTGCCAGCAGTCGGACAGGCATCCTACTTGAAGCTTTCTTT; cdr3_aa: CASSRTGILLEAFF
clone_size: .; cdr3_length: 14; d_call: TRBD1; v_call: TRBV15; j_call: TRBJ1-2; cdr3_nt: TGTGCTGCCAGCAGAGAGACAGGGAACTATGGCTACACCTTC; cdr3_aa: CAASRETGNYGYTF
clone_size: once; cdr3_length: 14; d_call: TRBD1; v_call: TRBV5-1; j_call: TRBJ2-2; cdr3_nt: TGCGCCCTTAGGACAGGGAAGAACACCGGGGAGCTGTTTTTT; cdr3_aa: CALRTGKNTGELFF
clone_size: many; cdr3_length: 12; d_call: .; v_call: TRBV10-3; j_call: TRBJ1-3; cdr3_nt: TGTGCCAGCGAAACAGGGAGGGACACCATATATTTT; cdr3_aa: CASETGRDTIYF
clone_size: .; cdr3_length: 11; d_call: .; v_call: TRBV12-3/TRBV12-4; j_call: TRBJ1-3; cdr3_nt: TGTGCCAGCAGCTCCCGGGACACCATATATTTT; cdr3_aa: CASSSRDTIYF
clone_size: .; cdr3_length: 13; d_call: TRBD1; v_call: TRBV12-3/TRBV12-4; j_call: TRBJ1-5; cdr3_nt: TGTGCCAGCACCCGACAGGGCGATCAGCCCCAGCATTTT; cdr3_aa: CASTRQGDQPQHF
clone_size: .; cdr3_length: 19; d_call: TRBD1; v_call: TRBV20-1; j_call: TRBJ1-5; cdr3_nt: TGCAGTGCTAGAGGTGGGACTAGCGGGACAGTTAACTACAATGAGCCCCAGCATTTT; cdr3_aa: CSARGGTSGTVNYNEPQHF
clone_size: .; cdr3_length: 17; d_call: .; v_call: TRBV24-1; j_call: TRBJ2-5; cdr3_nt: TGTGCCACCAGTGCCCATGACAGGGTGGGAGGAGGAGGGACCCAGTACTTC; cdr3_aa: CATSAHDRVGGGGTQYF
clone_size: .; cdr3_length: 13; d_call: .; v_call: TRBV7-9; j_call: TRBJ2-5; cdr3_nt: TGTGCCAGCAGCTTGGTAGGGATTGAGACCCAGTACTTC; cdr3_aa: CASSLVGIETQYF
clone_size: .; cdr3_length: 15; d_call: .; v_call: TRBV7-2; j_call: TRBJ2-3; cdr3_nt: TGTGCCAGCAGCTTAGAGAAGGGTCTCCGAGATACGCAGTATTTT; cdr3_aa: CASSLEKGLRDTQYF
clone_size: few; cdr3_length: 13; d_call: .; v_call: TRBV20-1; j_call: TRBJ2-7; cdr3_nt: TGCAGTGCTAGAGATCTTCGGGAGTACGAGCAGTACTTC; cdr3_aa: CSARDLREYEQYF
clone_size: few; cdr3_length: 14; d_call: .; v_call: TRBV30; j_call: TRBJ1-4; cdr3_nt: TGTGCCTGGAGTGTCGACAGAACTAATGAAAAACTGTTTTTT; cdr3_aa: CAWSVDRTNEKLFF